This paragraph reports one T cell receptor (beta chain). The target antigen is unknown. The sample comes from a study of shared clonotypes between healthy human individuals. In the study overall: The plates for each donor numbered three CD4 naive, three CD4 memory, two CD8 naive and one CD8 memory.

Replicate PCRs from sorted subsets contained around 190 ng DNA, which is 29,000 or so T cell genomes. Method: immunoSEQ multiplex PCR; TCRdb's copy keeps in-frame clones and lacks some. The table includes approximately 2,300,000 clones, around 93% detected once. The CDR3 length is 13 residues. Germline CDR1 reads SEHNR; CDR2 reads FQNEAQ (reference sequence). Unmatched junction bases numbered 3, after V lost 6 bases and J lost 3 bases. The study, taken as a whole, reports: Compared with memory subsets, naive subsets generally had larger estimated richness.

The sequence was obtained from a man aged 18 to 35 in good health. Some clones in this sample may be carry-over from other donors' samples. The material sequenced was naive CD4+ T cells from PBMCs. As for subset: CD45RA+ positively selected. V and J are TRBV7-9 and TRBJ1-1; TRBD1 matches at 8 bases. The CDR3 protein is CASRKTGDTEAFF. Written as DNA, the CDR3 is TGTGCCAGCAGAAAGACAGGGGACACTGAAGCTTTCTTT.